This T cell receptor (beta chain) is drawn from a study of blood T cell repertoires in COVID-19 (TCRdb year 2020). About the study as a whole: Samples from collaborators originated in the United States, Italy and Spain and spanned both the acute and convalescent phases of COVID-19. The prospective study material was composed of cDNA or gDNA derived from T cells, B-cell-depleted T cells, or PBMCs. Deeply sampled blood TCRbeta repertoires from subjects exposed to, actively infected with, or recovered from COVID-19 were included in the dataset. The repertoires were released in a freely available public database meant as a resource for research on the immune response to SARS-CoV-2. The samples were drawn from two sources: the first 160 participants of the ongoing ImmuneRACE study, and 950 to 1,500 subjects contributed by 6 global collaborators. The sample metadata nearly always contained a de-identified subject ID, COVID-19 status, age in years and sex. HLA class I and class II types, where available, came from metadata supplied by the sample provider rather than from assay-based typing. General study outcomes and caveats: The quantity of clinical and demographic metadata differed by source and by participant and was supplied without curation.

Enrolling through a virtual design, the prospective study's participants ranged in age from roughly 18 to 95 years and lived across 20 to 30 United States geographic areas. To assign participants to cohorts, the prospective study relied on clinical history that participants themselves reported in a screening survey and a study questionnaire. ImmuneRACE Cohort 3 recovered participants were defined by two consecutive negative NP/OP PCR tests, healthcare professional clearance, or symptom resolution. In the prospective study, whole blood, serum and a nasopharyngeal or oropharyngeal swab were collected from each participant by mobile phlebotomists. Prospective study participants could optionally give additional blood draws and questionnaires over an approximately 2-month period. Before DNA extraction, blood samples from the prospective study were shipped at room temperature or frozen. A note on this clone: Its antigen has not been determined. Within one base of it there is no much larger clone, and no base qualities were kept.

The CDR3, from cysteine to phenylalanine, totals 11 residues. Here the CDR3 DNA is all that survives: 33 bases in frame from base 1. V and J lose 6 bases and 2 bases, and a span of 7 bases separates them. CDR1 and CDR2, per the germline V gene (reference sequence), are DFQATT and SNEGSKA. The immunoSEQ Assay, a bias-controlled multiplex PCR, was used to amplify TCRbeta CDR3 regions from genomic DNA. In the paper's pipeline: The number of nucleated cells in each sample was estimated from the amplification of reference gene primers within the assay. Sequence reads were collapsed and filtered to measure the absolute abundance of every unique TCRbeta CDR3 rearrangement. For each sample, productive Simpson clonality was calculated as the square root of Simpson's diversity index across productive rearrangements. The table was pulled from immuneACCESS by TCRdb, which kept in-frame rearrangements only. Such tables lose some clones; where checked, under half of the loss comes from unresolved V genes, and the rest has no known cause. V and J calls and clone size follow that table, whereas D and trimming were derived from the DNA. The sample includes 150,000 to 200,000 clones, with more than 80% observed a single time. The ten top clones hold approximately 12% of the sample.

Sequenced sample: PBMCs or T cells enriched from blood (not recorded which). The source is a man between 45 and 60 years old who had recovered from COVID-19. In this chain, TRBV20-1 is recombined with TRBJ1-1; the D gene assignment is ambiguous. In nucleotides, the sequence is TGCAGTGCAGGGAGAAACACTGAAGCTTTCTTT. This encodes CSAGRNTEAFF.